This T cell receptor beta chain was obtained from a study of beta chain features in type 1 diabetes. All of the isolated RNA was reverse transcribed, so expressed TCRB transcripts were sequenced. Profiling relied on immunoSEQ multiplex PCR, and the TCRdb table lists in-frame clones only, not all of them. The table lists tens of thousands of clones, 60% to 75% of them singletons. Study conclusions and caveats: Any HLA type influence on TCRB rearrangement was left unresolved here. Lower insertion and higher deletion counts appeared at VDJ junctions in type 1 diabetes patients. Moderate yet significant TCRB CDR3 shortening was seen in Type 1 diabetes patients in all four CD4+ subsets.

Germline V gives CDR1 SGHVS, CDR2 FQNEAQ. V was pared by 2 bases and J by 4 bases, with 8 bases of the junction left unmatched. The length of the CDR3 is 15 residues. This clone was detected only a few times. Its antigen is still unknown. Blood was collected once per donor into heparin, averaging roughly 120 mL. Purity exceeded 95% in all sorted populations. The TCR originated in a young man with type 1 diabetes. Some clones in this sample may be carry-over from other donors' samples. Sequencing was performed on Tregs from blood. The rearrangement joins TRBV7-8 to TRBJ2-7; 7 bases map to TRBD1. This chain's CDR3 is CASSLNGPGGYEQYF. The CDR3 coding sequence is TGTGCCAGCAGCTTAAATGGTCCAGGGGGATACGAGCAGTACTTC.